A selection of T cell receptor beta chains follows, all from one sample in a study of T cell responses to AZD1222 COVID-19 vaccine. The protocol was immunoSEQ multiplex PCR, while the TCRdb copy is restricted to in-frame clones and leaves out a portion. The table includes 140,000 to 150,000 clones, roughly 90% detected once. Specimen: peripheral blood, collected on day 0 of AZD1222 vaccination. The receptors originated from an adult in good health. CDR3s include the opening cysteine and the closing phenylalanine or tryptophan. Fields, in order: J gene, V gene, D gene, clone size, CDR3 protein, CDR3 DNA. D genes are given only for firm matches. The size field is filled for only some rows; it gives once, few, many or a size class.

TRBJ2-3,TRBV2,TRBD2,-,CASSEGLAGADTQYF,TGTGCCAGCAGTGAAGGACTAGCGGGAGCAGATACGCAGTATTTT
TRBJ2-1,TRBV2,-,-,CASLAGTYNEQFF,TGTGCCAGCTTAGCAGGGACCTACAATGAGCAGTTCTTC
TRBJ2-7,TRBV19,-,-,CASGATGSPEQYF,TGTGCCAGTGGAGCAACAGGATCTCCCGAGCAGTACTTC
TRBJ2-5,TRBV25-1,-,-,CASSDRSRDQETQYF,TGTGCCAGCAGTGACCGGTCGAGGGACCAAGAGACCCAGTACTTC
TRBJ2-3,TRBV11-2,TRBD2,-,CASSSQRGGADTQYF,TGTGCCAGCAGCTCCCAGCGGGGGGGGGCAGATACGCAGTATTTT
TRBJ2-7,TRBV10-2,-,-,CASSEGARESYEQYF,TGCGCCAGCAGTGAAGGAGCACGTGAGTCCTACGAGCAGTACTTC
TRBJ2-7,TRBV11-2,TRBD2,-,CASSLAGGETYEQYF,TGTGCCAGCAGCTTAGCGGGAGGAGAGACCTACGAGCAGTACTTC
TRBJ2-3,TRBV5-8,-,-,CASSLEGRFITDTQYF,TGTGCCAGCAGCTTGGAGGGGAGATTTATCACAGATACGCAGTATTTT
TRBJ1-1,TRBV7-9,-,once,CASSLEQNTEAFF,TGTGCCAGCAGCTTAGAACAGAACACTGAAGCTTTCTTT
TRBJ1-2,TRBV5-4,-,-,CASSLPGPGGYTF,TGTGCCAGCAGCTTGCCAGGACCGGGTGGCTACACCTTC
TRBJ2-2,TRBV11-2,-,-,CASSLSGPMTGELFF,TGTGCCAGCAGCTTATCAGGCCCGATGACCGGGGAGCTGTTTTTT
TRBJ2-7,TRBV28,TRBD1,-,CASSLPRDRPYEQYF,TGTGCCAGCAGCCTACCCAGGGACAGACCCTACGAGCAGTACTTC
TRBJ1-2,TRBV5-1,-,few,CASRERSGYGYTF,TGCGCCAGCAGGGAGAGGTCAGGCTATGGCTACACCTTC
TRBJ1-1,TRBV27,-,-,CASSLQGHTEAFF,TGTGCCAGCAGTTTACAGGGGCACACTGAAGCTTTCTTT
TRBJ1-1,TRBV2,TRBD1,-,CASAGTGGAGTEAFF,TGTGCCAGCGCCGGGACAGGGGGCGCGGGCACTGAAGCTTTCTTT
TRBJ1-1,TRBV6-4,TRBD1,-,CASSDSPTGESEAFF,TGTGCCAGCAGTGACTCGCCGACAGGGGAAAGTGAAGCTTTCTTT
TRBJ2-3,TRBV29-1,-,-,CSVTTGSTDTQYF,TGCAGCGTCACGACAGGAAGCACAGATACGCAGTATTTT
TRBJ2-7,TRBV5-1,-,-,CASSLEIPAGEQYF,TGCGCCAGCAGCTTGGAAATCCCGGCGGGGGAGCAGTACTTC
TRBJ1-1,TRBV19,TRBD1,-,CASKHLDRGADTEAFF,TGTGCCAGTAAACACTTGGACAGGGGGGCCGACACTGAAGCTTTCTTT
TRBJ1-2,TRBV6-5,-,-,CASSFPGVASSYGYTF,TGTGCCAGCAGTTTCCCTGGAGTGGCTTCAAGCTATGGCTACACCTTC
TRBJ1-4,TRBV28,-,few,CASRTPGGVGTYEKLFF,TGTGCCAGCAGAACCCCGGGGGGGGTAGGGACTTATGAAAAACTGTTTTTT
TRBJ2-7,TRBV28,TRBD1,-,CASSLSQRDRTYEQYF,TGTGCCAGCAGTTTATCTCAACGGGACAGGACCTACGAGCAGTACTTC
TRBJ1-1,TRBV5-1,-,-,CASSLSSFRRGTEAFF,TGCGCCAGCAGCTTGTCAAGCTTCCGACGGGGCACTGAAGCTTTCTTT
TRBJ1-3,TRBV30,-,-,CAWRGVSGNTIYF,TGTGCCTGGAGGGGGGTTTCTGGAAACACCATATATTTT